Below, 31 T cell receptor beta chains from the same sample are listed, as sequenced in a study of control samples from healthy donors and cancer patients. TCRdb's table, derived via immunoSEQ multiplex PCR, lists solely in-frame clones and lacks some. The data show about 160,000 clones, with around 94% seen just once and approximately 14% held by the top ten. Sequencing was done on a sample of PBMCs. Every receptor here comes from a man aged 55-75 years with colorectal cancer.

The genes are TRBV18 and TRBJ1-1; D might be TRBD1 (5 bases). Germline CDR1 is KGHSH and CDR2 is LQKENI. With 3 bases removed from V and 5 bases from J, the gap between germline ends came to 19 bases. This CDR3 region has 16 residues. CDR3 in DNA: TGTGCCAGCTCACCCCCAACGTCAGCAAGGGGAACTGAAGCTTTCTTT. Translation: CASSPPTSARGTEAFF.

This sequence joins TRBV10-3 and TRBJ2-7, with a weak D call TRBD1 (5 bases). Trimming removed 0 bases at V and 3 bases at J, with 9 bases between. The CDR3 runs to 14 residues. Germline CDR1 ENHRY, CDR2 SYGVKD. The CDR3 nucleotides are TGTGCCATCAGTGAGTCCTGGGGCGGCTACGAGCAGTACTTC. This gives the protein CAISESWGGYEQYF.

This chain uses TRBV12-5 with TRBJ2-3, with D perhaps given as TRBD1 or TRBD2 (5 bases each). The CDR3 has 15 residues. Germline V gene sequence: CDR1 LGHNT, CDR2 FRNRAP. Trimming removed 8 bases at V and 3 bases at J, with 18 bases between. The CDR3 region has the DNA TGTGCTAGTAGGGACCAGGGAGAGGTAACAGATACGCAGTATTTT. It encodes CASRDQGEVTDTQYF.

CDR3: CASSLIAGGETQYF. The CDR3 DNA follows: TGTGCCAGCAGCTTAATAGCGGGGGGTGAGACCCAGTACTTC. This chain joins TRBV7-2 and TRBJ2-5; 10 bases are shared with TRBD2. This CDR3 has 14 amino acids. Trimming cost V 2 bases and J 5 bases; bases outside gene matches: 2. Germline assignment: CDR1 SGHTA and CDR2 FQGNSA. Full variable domain (rest looked up from reference TRBV7-2 and TRBJ2-5): GAGVSQSPSNKVTEKGKDVELRCDPISGHTALYWYRQSLGQGLEFLIYFQGNSAPDKSGLPSDRFSAERTGGSVSTLTIQRTQQEDSAVYLCASSLIAGGETQYFGPGTRLLVL.

To note about this clone: Different DNA sequences within this sample yield the same CDR3. The genes are TRBV5-1 and TRBJ2-5; a possible D gene is TRBD2 (5 bases). The germline gives CDR1 SGHRS, CDR2 YFSETQ. This CDR3 has 14 residues. Deletions cut 0 bases from V and 4 bases from J, with 10 bases between. CDR3 sequence (DNA): TGCGCCAGCAGCTTGGGTCGGGGTGGAGAGACCCAGTACTTC. Translated, it gives CASSLGRGGETQYF.

The chain recombines TRBV29-1 with TRBJ1-1; 7 positions agree with TRBD1. Germline trimming cut 6 bases from V and 1 base from J; bases unmatched to any gene: 2. Germline CDR1 reads SQVTM; CDR2 reads ANQGSEA. CDR3 length: 12 amino acids. The CDR3 bases are TGCAGCGTGTGGACAGGGAACACTGAAGCTTTCTTT. This gives the protein CSVWTGNTEAFF.

This clone was detected once. CDR3 nucleotide sequence: TGCGCCAGCAGTCGGACTAGCGGCCCTGGGGATACGCAGTATTTT. Protein sequence: CASSRTSGPGDTQYF. The chain recombines TRBV4-3 with TRBJ2-3, with TRBD2 matching 10 bases. Per the germline V gene, CDR1 is LGHNA and CDR2 is YSLEER. With V trimmed by 6 bases and J by 6 bases, 9 bases remained unmatched. The CDR3 consists of 15 residues.

The V gene is TRBV6-6, the J gene TRBJ1-4, with unresolved D. Germline CDR1 and CDR2: MNHNY and SVGAGI (reference sequence). V lost 6 bases, J lost 3 bases, and 11 bases lay in between. The CDR3 consists of 14 residues. CDR3 nucleotide sequence: TGTGCCAGCAGCCTGGGTCTCTCTAATGAAAAACTGTTTTTT. Translated, it gives CASSLGLSNEKLFF.

This chain links TRBV6-2 or TRBV6-3 with TRBJ1-5, with D possibly TRBD1 on 5 matching bases. The V end was cut by 5 bases, the J end by 9 bases, with 17 bases between. Germline CDR1 is MNHEY and CDR2 is SVGEGT. The CDR3 runs 14 residues. CDR3 bases: TGTGCCAGCAGTCAAGGACACCGGTTAGGGCCCCAGCATTTT. Residues: CASSQGHRLGPQHF.

V gene TRBV19 combines with J gene TRBJ1-2; D unresolved. The germline V and J ends were trimmed by 5 bases and 1 base, with 14 bases remaining between them. CDR3 size: 15 residues. Germline CDR1 reads LNHDA; CDR2 reads SQIVND (reference sequence). The CDR3 loop reads CASSPKTTVNYGYTF. The CDR3 DNA reads as TGTGCCAGTAGTCCCAAGACAACCGTTAACTATGGCTACACCTTC. Full variable domain (missing parts from reference TRBV19 and TRBJ1-2): DGGITQSPKYLFRKEGQNVTLSCEQNLNHDAMYWYRQDPGQGLRLIYYSQIVNDFQKGDIAEGYSVSREKKESFPLTVTSAQKNPTAFYLCASSPKTTVNYGYTFGSGTRLTVV.

This sequence joins TRBV9 and TRBJ2-2, with 10 bases identical to TRBD2. The CDR3 loop spans 16 amino acids. V gave up 4 bases and J gave up 8 bases; unmatched junction bases: 11. Germline lookup yields CDR1 SGDLS and CDR2 YYNGEE. CDR3 sequence (DNA): TGTGCCAGCAGCCTCAGTAGCGGGGGGCTACTGGGGGAGCTGTTTTTT. Translated: CASSLSSGGLLGELFF.

The chain couples TRBV30 to TRBJ2-5; tentative D call: TRBD1 (5 bases). Trimming cost V 5 bases and J 0 bases, with 16 bases left between them. The germline V gene has CDR1 GTSNPN and CDR2 SVGIG (reference sequence). The CDR3 covers 15 residues. CDR3 in DNA: TGTGCCTGGTCAACCCTCACCAGGGACCAAGAGACCCAGTACTTC. Translated, it gives CAWSTLTRDQETQYF.

The chain joins TRBV10-2 to TRBJ2-2; 7 bases agree with TRBD1. Germline CDR1 WSHSY, CDR2 SAAADI. This CDR3 is 16 amino acids long. With 6 bases clipped from V and 0 bases from J, the junction kept 7 bases outside the gene matches. The CDR3 DNA reads as TGCGCCAGCAGCTCACAGGGGACGACGAACACCGGGGAGCTGTTTTTT. Translated: CASSSQGTTNTGELFF.

The J gene is TRBJ1-3, the V gene TRBV6-5; 8 bases are a match to TRBD1. CDR1 MNHEY and CDR2 SVGAGI come from the germline V gene. The CDR3 length is 15 residues. Germline trimming cut 6 bases from V and 6 bases from J; bases unmatched to any gene: 10. The CDR3, as DNA: TGTGCCAGCAGAAGGTCCAGGGGGCTTGAAAACACCATATATTTT. Translation: CASRRSRGLENTIYF.

The chain combines TRBV28 with TRBJ1-6; D is undetermined. This CDR3 spans 17 amino acids. CDR1 MDHEN and CDR2 SYDVKM come from the germline V gene. Trimming removed 5 bases from V and 6 bases from J, with 20 bases in between. In DNA form, the CDR3 reads TGTGCCAGCAGTGTAATCCGGTTTCCGAGTTCTAATTCACCCCTCCACTTT. Translating it yields CASSVIRFPSSNSPLHF. Based on the CDR3 plus reference TRBV28 and TRBJ1-6, the full variable domain is DVKVTQSSRYLVKRTGEKVFLECVQDMDHENMFWYRQDPGLGLRLIYFSYDVKMKEKGDIPEGYSVSREKKERFSLILESASTNQTSMYLCASSVIRFPSSNSPLHFGNGTRLTVT.

The chain has TRBV18 and TRBJ1-2; weak D call: TRBD1 (5 bases). Germline lookup yields CDR1 KGHSH and CDR2 LQKENI. Trimming cost V 2 bases and J 5 bases, with 9 bases left between them. The CDR3 totals 13 residues. CDR3 bases: TGTGCCAGCTCACCATCCAGGGAATATGGCTACACCTTC. This sequence encodes CASSPSREYGYTF.

The genes are TRBV6-5 and TRBJ1-2; no clear D. V lost 6 bases, J lost 0 bases, and 5 bases lay in between. This CDR3 is built from 12 residues. Germline values: CDR1 MNHEY, CDR2 SVGAGI. The CDR3 protein is CASSFPNYGYTF. For the CDR3, the DNA is TGTGCCAGCAGCTTTCCTAACTATGGCTACACCTTC.

The CDR3 loop is CASSTYRVGVNEQFF. In DNA form, the CDR3 reads TGTGCCAGCAGTACATACAGGGTCGGGGTCAATGAGCAGTTCTTC. The rearrangement links TRBV6-6 to TRBJ2-1; the D gene is possibly TRBD1 (6 bases). The CDR3 spans 15 residues. CDR1 MNHNY and CDR2 SVGAGI come from the germline V gene (reference sequence). V was shortened by 5 bases and J by 6 bases, with 17 bases between the two germline ends.

This rearrangement joins TRBV6-1 to TRBJ2-2; 9 bases map to TRBD1. CDR1 is MNHNS, CDR2 SASEGT, per germline. This CDR3 contains 15 residues. The V gene end was trimmed by 5 bases and the J gene end by 5 bases; junction bases not matched to a gene: 6. The CDR3 nucleotides read TGTGCCAGCAGTCCTACAGGGGGCGTAACCGGGGAGCTGTTTTTT. Protein product: CASSPTGGVTGELFF.

The rearrangement links TRBV5-1 to TRBJ1-1; a weak D match, TRBD1 (5 bases). Germline V gene lookup returns CDR1 SGHRS and CDR2 YFSETQ. V was trimmed by 0 bases and J by 1 base, leaving 10 bases between them. The CDR3 covers 15 residues. The CDR3 loop reads CASSLEGWQNTEAFF. CDR3 sequence (DNA): TGCGCCAGCAGCTTGGAGGGGTGGCAGAACACTGAAGCTTTCTTT.

The chain carries TRBV5-1 and TRBJ2-5; D gene uncertain. Germline CDR1 reads SGHRS; CDR2 reads YFSETQ. V was clipped by 5 bases and J by 2 bases, with 4 bases between them. The CDR3 is 11 amino acids. CDR3 sequence (DNA): TGCGCCAGCAGAGTGCAAGAGACCCAGTACTTC. Its protein is CASRVQETQYF.

The chain employs TRBV30 and TRBJ1-1, with no clear D. V was clipped by 0 bases and J by 14 bases, with 16 bases between them. The CDR3 totals 12 residues. Per germline, CDR1 GTSNPN and CDR2 SVGIG (reference sequence). CDR3 region: CAWSVPGIRAFF. The CDR3 DNA reads as TGTGCCTGGAGTGTACCAGGTATTCGTGCGTTCTTT.

V usage is TRBV14 and J usage is TRBJ1-2, with D perhaps TRBD1 (5 bases). The V end was cut by 2 bases, the J end by 4 bases, with 26 bases between. The CDR3 contains 19 residues. CDR1 is SGHDN, CDR2 FVKESK, per germline. CDR3 sequence reads: CASSQTLGQTSLGSYGYTF. Written as DNA, the CDR3 is TGTGCCAGCAGCCAAACGCTAGGACAAACCTCCCTTGGGTCCTATGGCTACACCTTC. The whole variable domain, filled in from reference TRBV14 and TRBJ1-2, reads EAGVTQFPSHSVIEKGQTVTLRCDPISGHDNLYWYRRVMGKEIKFLLHFVKESKQDESGMPNNRFLAERTGGTYSTLKVQPAELEDSGVYFCASSQTLGQTSLGSYGYTFGSGTRLTVV.

This clone has a single count. The rearrangement joins TRBV12-3 or TRBV12-4 to TRBJ2-5; possible D gene TRBD1, 6 bases. V was trimmed by 7 bases and J by 5 bases, leaving 14 bases between them. This CDR3 spans 13 amino acids. Here the CDR3 DNA reads TGTGCCAGCATTCCCAGGGGCGGGGAGACCCAGTACTTC. This gives the protein CASIPRGGETQYF.

This rearrangement joins TRBV2 to TRBJ1-6; D is ambiguous. V was trimmed by 1 base and J by 0 bases, leaving 7 bases between them. The CDR3 loop spans 16 amino acids. The germline V gene has CDR1 SNHLY and CDR2 FYNNEI. CDR3 sequence (DNA): TGTGCCAGCAGTGAAGAATCGAGCTCCTATAATTCACCCCTCCACTTT. It encodes CASSEESSSYNSPLHF.

This clone was counted a single time. The chain couples TRBV5-1 to TRBJ2-2; a weak D match, TRBD1 (6 bases). The V end was cut by 8 bases, the J end by 6 bases, with 17 bases between. The CDR3 length is 14 residues. Germline-derived CDR1 and CDR2 are SGHRS and YFSETQ. As DNA, the CDR3 is TGCGCCAGACAGGGATCGGCAGTTTCCGGGGAGCTGTTTTTT. It encodes CARQGSAVSGELFF.

This clone was observed once. DNA for the CDR3: TGTGCCAGCAGCCAAAACAGGGGTTTAGCCAAAAACATTCAGTACTTC. Translation gives CASSQNRGLAKNIQYF. The chain has TRBV7-9 and TRBJ2-4; 7 nucleotides align to TRBD1. CDR3 size: 16 residues. Germline CDR1 SEHNR, CDR2 FQNEAQ (reference sequence). Trimming removed 5 bases from V and 0 bases from J; junction bases left unmatched: 7. Combining the CDR3 with reference TRBV7-9 and TRBJ2-4 gives the whole variable domain DTGVSQNPRHKITKRGQNVTFRCDPISEHNRLYWYRQTLGQGPEFLTYFQNEAQLEKSRLLSDRFSAERPKGSFSTLEIQRTEQGDSAMYLCASSQNRGLAKNIQYFGAGTRLSVL.

This chain links TRBV27 with TRBJ1-5; D is undetermined. Trimming stripped 2 bases from V and 3 bases from J, with 8 bases between. This CDR3 spans 14 amino acids. CDR1 and CDR2 from the germline V gene are MNHEY and SMNVEV (reference sequence). CDR3 in amino acids: CASSLEGVNQPQHF. The DNA for the CDR3 is TGTGCCAGCAGTTTAGAGGGCGTCAATCAGCCCCAGCATTTT.

The V and J genes are TRBV30 and TRBJ1-1, with D unresolved. Trimming took 4 bases from V and 0 from J, leaving 9 bases between them. The germline CDR1 and CDR2 sequences are GTSNPN and SVGIG (reference sequence). The CDR3 totals 13 residues. CDR3 in DNA: TGTGCCTGGACGGGCATTCTGAACACTGAAGCTTTCTTT. Translation gives CAWTGILNTEAFF.

The CDR3 DNA is TGTGCCACCGGGGAGACAGGTGTGAACACCGGGGAGCTGTTTTTT. Translation gives CATGETGVNTGELFF. This chain links TRBV24-1 with TRBJ2-2; weak D call: TRBD1 (6 bases). The CDR3 has 15 residues. Germline values: CDR1 KGHDR, CDR2 SFDVKD. Trimming shortened V by 9 bases and J by 1 base, and 14 bases separated the two germline ends.

The chain uses TRBV19 and TRBJ1-2; no reliable D call. V lost 5 bases to trimming and J lost 5 bases, with 6 bases between them. The CDR3 is made up of 11 amino acids. Per germline, CDR1 LNHDA and CDR2 SQIVND (reference sequence). In nucleotides, the CDR3 is TGTGCCAGTAGTGAGGGATATGGCTACACCTTC. Amino acid sequence: CASSEGYGYTF. Full variable domain (rest looked up from reference TRBV19 and TRBJ1-2): DGGITQSPKYLFRKEGQNVTLSCEQNLNHDAMYWYRQDPGQGLRLIYYSQIVNDFQKGDIAEGYSVSREKKESFPLTVTSAQKNPTAFYLCASSEGYGYTFGSGTRLTVV.